This is a list of T cell receptor beta chains from one sample in a study of tumor-infiltrating lymphocytes in oesophageal squamous cell carcinoma. TCRdb processed the PCR reads anew with MiXCR; each CDR3 protein has one entry. Among roughly 9,000 distinct CDR3 sequences listed, around 64% were seen once. Material: esophageal tumor tissue. Receptor source: a female donor with esophageal squamous cell carcinoma. Each CDR3 is given without its conserved first and last residue. Each record gives: V gene, clone size, J gene, CDR3 protein. Size tells how often a clone was seen (once, few, many) or the class of an expanded clone, and some rows leave it out.

v_call: TRBV28
clone_size: NA
j_call: NA
cdr3_aa: ASISGGAYEQY

v_call: TRBV7-9
clone_size: NA
j_call: NA
cdr3_aa: ASSLGYGRNYEQY

v_call: TRBV11-2
clone_size: NA
j_call: TRBJ2-3
cdr3_aa: ASSLDGGSGDTQY

v_call: TRBV7-2
clone_size: NA
j_call: TRBJ2-3
cdr3_aa: ASSLEGQGGSDTQY

v_call: TRBV6-1
clone_size: NA
j_call: NA
cdr3_aa: ASSEGPQTYEQY

v_call: TRBV27
clone_size: few
j_call: TRBJ2-1
cdr3_aa: ASRIYHEQF

v_call: TRBV7-8
clone_size: few
j_call: NA
cdr3_aa: ASSPWTGRGNEQF

v_call: TRBV7-2
clone_size: NA
j_call: TRBJ2-3
cdr3_aa: ASSPLPSTDTQY

v_call: TRBV5-8
clone_size: NA
j_call: NA
cdr3_aa: ASSFTSDTQY

v_call: TRBV6-5
clone_size: NA
j_call: TRBJ1-1
cdr3_aa: ASIRWDSNEAF

v_call: TRBV6-2/TRBV6-3
clone_size: NA
j_call: NA
cdr3_aa: ASSEKLTGWDYGYT

v_call: TRBV7-2
clone_size: few
j_call: TRBJ2-2
cdr3_aa: ASSAGLAGGKPNTGELF

v_call: TRBV12-3/TRBV12-4
clone_size: medium-sized
j_call: TRBJ2-5
cdr3_aa: ASSLGRGGQETQY

v_call: TRBV6-6
clone_size: NA
j_call: NA
cdr3_aa: ASSYSRTGAGIYEQY

v_call: TRBV7-3
clone_size: NA
j_call: TRBJ2-7
cdr3_aa: ASSLSGPLSYEQY

v_call: TRBV11-2
clone_size: few
j_call: NA
cdr3_aa: ASSRWATSGAEYEQY